The T cell receptor beta chain described here comes from a study of T-cell memory formation after mild COVID-19. Study-level information: For the most part, TCR clusters were specific to one donor. Study-level points and caveats: Clones shrinking from day 15 to 85 showed even CD4/CD8 mixes; later expanders tilted CD4+.

The CDR3 runs to 15 residues. With 4 bases clipped from V and 0 bases from J, the junction kept 6 bases outside the gene matches. Germline lookup yields CDR1 SGHTA and CDR2 FQGNSA. This clonotype came up a few times. The target antigen is unknown. TCR alpha and TCR beta cDNA libraries with sample barcodes and UMIs came from 5'RACE using constant-segment primers. TCRdb re-derived calls from the 5' RACE reads in MiXCR, one entry per CDR3 protein. The sample lists 100,000 to 150,000 distinct CDR3 sequences, about a sixth occurring once. This chain links TRBV7-2 with TRBJ2-7; 7 positions agree with TRBD2. The TCR was taken from a man younger than 35 who had mild COVID-19 (a few samples of this study predate the infection). Cell type and time point are not known. The sequencing sample was made of PBMCs or a T cell subset sorted from them (not recorded which). The CDR3 DNA is TGTGCCAGCAGCTCATATGGGGGGGACTCCTACGAGCAGTACTTC. As protein: CASSSYGGDSYEQYF.